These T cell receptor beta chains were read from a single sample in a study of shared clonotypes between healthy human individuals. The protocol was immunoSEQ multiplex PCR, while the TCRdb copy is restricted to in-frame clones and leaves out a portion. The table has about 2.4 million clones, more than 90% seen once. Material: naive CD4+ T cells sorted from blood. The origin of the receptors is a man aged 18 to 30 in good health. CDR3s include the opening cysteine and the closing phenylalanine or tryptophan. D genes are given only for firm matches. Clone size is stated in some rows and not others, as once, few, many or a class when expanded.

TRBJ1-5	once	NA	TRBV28	TGTGCCAGCAGTAGGAATAGCAATCAGCCCCAGCATTTT	CASSRNSNQPQHF
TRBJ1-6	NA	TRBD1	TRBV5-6	TGTGCCAGCAGCTTGGCTCAGGGGGCGTATAATTCACCCCTCCACTTT	CASSLAQGAYNSPLHF
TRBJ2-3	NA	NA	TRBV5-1	TGCGCCAGCAGCATACTAATTGGGACTGCAGATACGCAGTATTTT	CASSILIGTADTQYF
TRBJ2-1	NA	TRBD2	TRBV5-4	TGTGCCAGCAGCTTGACTAGCGGGTCCTACAATGAGCAGTTCTTC	CASSLTSGSYNEQFF
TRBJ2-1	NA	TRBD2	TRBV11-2	TGTGCCAGCAGCCGGCGACTAGCGGGAGACCGCGGCAATGAGCAGTTCTTC	CASSRRLAGDRGNEQFF
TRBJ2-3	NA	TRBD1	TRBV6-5	TGTGCCAGCAGCCGGGGACAGGGGGCAGATACGCAGTATTTT	CASSRGQGADTQYF
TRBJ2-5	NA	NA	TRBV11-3	TGTGCCAGCAGCTTAGGCCCCTTGGTAGCAGGGGAGACCCAGTACTTC	CASSLGPLVAGETQYF
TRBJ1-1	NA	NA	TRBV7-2	TGTGCCAGCAGCTACGGGGCCCCTGAAGCTTTCTTT	CASSYGAPEAFF
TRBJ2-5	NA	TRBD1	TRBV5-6	TGTGCCAGCAGCGCTGGGGACAGGGACCCTTCGCCCCAGTACTTC	CASSAGDRDPSPQYF
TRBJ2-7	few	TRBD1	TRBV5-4	TGTGCCAGCAGGGTTGACAGGGACCGCTCCTACGAGCAGTACTTC	CASRVDRDRSYEQYF
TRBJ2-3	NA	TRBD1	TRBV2	TGTGCCAGCAGTGAAGATAGGGGGCTAGTAGATACGCAGTATTTT	CASSEDRGLVDTQYF